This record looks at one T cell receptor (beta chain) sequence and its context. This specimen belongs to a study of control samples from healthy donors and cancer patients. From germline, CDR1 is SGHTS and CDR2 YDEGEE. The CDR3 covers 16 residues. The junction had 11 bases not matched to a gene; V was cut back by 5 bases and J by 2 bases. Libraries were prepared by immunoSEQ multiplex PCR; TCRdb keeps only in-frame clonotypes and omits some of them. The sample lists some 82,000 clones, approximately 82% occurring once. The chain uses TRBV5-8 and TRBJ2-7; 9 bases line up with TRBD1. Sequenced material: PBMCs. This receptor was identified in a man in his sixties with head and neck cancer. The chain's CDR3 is CASRLRGQGSTYEQYF. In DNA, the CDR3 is TGTGCCAGCAGATTGCGGGGACAGGGTAGCACCTACGAGCAGTACTTC.